This TCR beta chain was captured in a study of Ad26.COV2.S vaccination and SARS-CoV-2 variants. The CDR3 has 17 residues. With 8 bases removed from V and 2 bases from J, the gap between germline ends came to 25 bases. From germline, CDR1 is SNHLY and CDR2 FYNNEI. Measured with immunoSEQ multiplex PCR; TCRdb has only the in-frame clones, and not every one. The sample records approximately 340,000 clones, under 95% being singletons. This sequence joins TRBV2 and TRBJ2-7, with a possible D match to TRBD1 (6 bases). The sequenced sample was peripheral blood, obtained after recovery from COVID-19. This receptor was taken from a human donor who had recovered from COVID-19. CDR3 loop: CASFGQHPRSSAYEQYF. CDR3 DNA sequence: TGTGCCAGCTTTGGACAGCACCCCCGTAGTTCGGCCTACGAGCAGTACTTC. Using reference TRBV2 and TRBJ2-7 for the parts outside the CDR3, the full variable domain is EPEVTQTPSHQVTQMGQEVILRCVPISNHLYFYWYRQILGQKVEFLVSFYNNEISEKSEIFDDQFSVERPDGSNFTLKIRSTKLEDSAMYFCASFGQHPRSSAYEQYFGPGTRLTVT.